Shown below are 9 T cell receptor beta chains from a single sample sequenced in a study of T-cell reconstitution after alpha-beta-depleted transplantation in children. Unique molecular identifiers were built into the TCRbeta library. TCRdb re-analysed the PCR reads in MiXCR, keeping a single row per CDR3 protein. The data contain approximately 510,000 distinct CDR3 sequences, about a sixth of them singletons. Sequenced material: PBMCs from the stem cell graft donor, taken from the stem cell graft. The receptors shown here come from a human donor who donated a stem cell graft to a child with acute lymphoblastic leukemia.

This clonotype turned up a few times. The V and J genes are TRBV5-6 and TRBJ2-3; 13 nucleotides agree with TRBD2. The length of the CDR3 is 17 residues. CDR1 and CDR2 (germline): SGHDT, YYEEEE. V was clipped by 5 bases and J by 5 bases; unmatched bases: 11. In DNA, the CDR3 is TGTGCCAGCAGTTACCGGACTAGCGGGAGACGGGGAGATACGCAGTATTTT. The encoded protein is CASSYRTSGRRGDTQYF.

The genes are TRBV15 and TRBJ1-4; TRBD1 agrees at 9 bases. CDR1 LNHNV and CDR2 YYDKDF come from the germline V gene (reference sequence). Germline trimming cut 9 bases from V and 6 bases from J; bases unmatched to any gene: 8. This CDR3 is built from 14 residues. Here the CDR3 reads CATTHRGRDEKLFF. The CDR3 DNA is TGTGCCACTACTCACAGGGGGCGAGATGAAAAACTGTTTTTT.

Only a few counts were recorded for this clonotype. The CDR3 DNA reads as TGTGCCAGCAGTTTGCAGGGTTCGAGCAATCAGCCCCAGCATTTT. Residues: CASSLQGSSNQPQHF. V is TRBV12-3 or TRBV12-4 and J is TRBJ1-5, with D possibly TRBD1 on 5 matching bases. The CDR3 has 15 amino acids. The germline V and J ends were trimmed by 3 bases and 1 base, with 10 bases remaining between them.

This clonotype was detected only a few times. The DNA of the CDR3 is TGCGCCAGCCAGGGGATGGTTAGCACAGATACGCAGTATTTT. Its protein product is CASQGMVSTDTQYF. The chain employs TRBV5-1 and TRBJ2-3; D may be TRBD1 (6 bases). V was shortened by 7 bases and J by 0 bases, with 12 bases between the two germline ends. Per the germline V gene, CDR1 is SGHRS and CDR2 is YFSETQ. This CDR3 has 14 amino acids.

This clonotype came up a few times. The genes are TRBV20-1 and TRBJ2-1, with 8 bases matching TRBD2. V lost 4 bases to trimming and J lost 12 bases; unmatched junction nucleotides: 17. This CDR3 contains 15 residues. CDR1 is DFQATT and CDR2 is SNEGSKA in the germline V gene (reference sequence). The CDR3 DNA sequence: TGCAGTGCTAACCCCGGGACTAGACGCTCGCACGGGCAGTTCTTC. Amino acids: CSANPGTRRSHGQFF.

The chain recombines TRBV7-9 with TRBJ2-5; the D is unclear. Germline values: CDR1 SEHNR, CDR2 FQNEAQ (reference sequence). Trimming stripped 0 bases from V and 2 bases from J, with 7 bases between. This CDR3 comprises 14 residues. CDR3 bases: TGTGCCAGCAGCTTAGCGCCTGCGCAAGAGACCCAGTACTTC. Translated, it gives CASSLAPAQETQYF.

The rearrangement joins TRBV5-1 to TRBJ1-1, with TRBD1 as a possible D gene (5 bases). CDR1 and CDR2 (germline): SGHRS, YFSETQ. Trimming took 0 bases from V and 3 from J, leaving 12 bases between them. This CDR3 has 15 residues. CDR3: CASSLGGTVYTEAFF. The CDR3 DNA reads TGCGCCAGCAGCTTGGGAGGGACGGTGTACACTGAAGCTTTCTTT.

The CDR3 DNA reads TGTGCTAGTGGACTATACGGGACTCTGTATAGCAATCAGCCCCAGCATTTT. The encoded protein is CASGLYGTLYSNQPQHF. V usage is TRBV12-5 and J usage is TRBJ1-5; TRBD1 might be the D (5 bases). The germline V gene encodes CDR1 LGHNT and CDR2 FRNRAP. The CDR3 runs 17 residues. V gave up 6 bases and J gave up 0 bases, with 18 bases separating them.

The CDR3 region is CASSQLVGPYEQFF. Written as DNA, the CDR3 is TGTGCCAGCAGCCAATTAGTGGGCCCATATGAGCAGTTCTTC. This chain links TRBV7-3 with TRBJ2-1; D gene ambiguous. The V gene lost 5 bases and the J gene lost 8 bases, with 16 bases spanning the gap. Germline assignment: CDR1 SGHTA and CDR2 FQGTGA. This CDR3 spans 14 amino acids. Filled out from reference TRBV7-3 and TRBJ2-1, the complete variable domain reads GAGVSQTPSNKVTEKGKYVELRCDPISGHTALYWYRQSLGQGPEFLIYFQGTGAADDSGLPNDRFFAVRPEGSVSTLKIQRTERGDSAVYLCASSQLVGPYEQFFGPGTRLTVL.